This T cell receptor beta chain stems from a study of T-cell memory formation after mild COVID-19. From the 5' RACE reads, TCRdb called clonotypes with MiXCR, one entry per CDR3 protein. The repertoire holds hundreds of thousands of distinct CDR3 sequences, with roughly 18% as singletons. The V gene's germline CDR1 is SGDLS and CDR2 YYNGEE. Trimming cost V 5 bases and J 8 bases; bases outside gene matches: 8. CDR3 length: 13 amino acids. Study findings and constraints: Pre-infection memory carried some responding clones, suggesting that cross-reactive memory joined.

This clonotype showed up many times. Its antigen is not known. The TCR sequence derives from an adult woman who had mild COVID-19 (a few samples of this study predate the infection). Cell type and time point are not known. The J gene is TRBJ2-3, the V gene TRBV9; 7 bases are shared with TRBD2. Sequencing was performed on PBMCs or a T cell subset sorted from them (not recorded which). The CDR3 sequence is CASRGGDAVTQYF. The CDR3 DNA sequence: TGTGCCAGCAGGGGGGGGGATGCAGTTACGCAGTATTTT.